This T cell receptor beta chain was identified during a study of Graves' ophthalmopathy and Graves' hyperthyroidism. Overall study context: Peripheral blood (taken before any treatment) was collected at initial diagnosis.

RNA transcripts yielded amplified TCR beta CDR3 regions. The first round was an RT-PCR with HTBI primers, and the second round was a multiplex PCR. TCRdb used MiXCR to reprocess the multiplex PCR reads, holding one entry per CDR3 protein. The sample records approximately 460,000 distinct CDR3 sequences, around 15% being singletons. This clonotype was counted ten times or more. Germline CDR1 and CDR2: SGHVS and FQNEAQ. This CDR3 has 16 amino acids. V dropped 5 bases and J dropped 5 bases, with 21 bases sitting between them. The source is a woman in her twenties or thirties with Graves' ophthalmopathy. The sample comprised blood. V usage is TRBV7-8 and J usage is TRBJ2-5; D tentatively reads TRBD1 or TRBD2 (5 bases each). CDR3 in amino acids: CASSNHRWGFAETQYF. As DNA, the CDR3 is TGTGCCAGCAGCAACCACCGTTGGGGGTTTGCGGAGACCCAGTACTTC. Using reference TRBV7-8 and TRBJ2-5 for the parts outside the CDR3, the full variable domain is GAGVSQSPRYKVAKRGQDVALRCDPISGHVSLFWYQQALGQGPEFLTYFQNEAQLDKSGLPSDRFFAERPEGSVSTLKIQRTQQEDSAVYLCASSNHRWGFAETQYFGPGTRLLVL.